Following are 17 T cell receptor beta chains from one sample sequenced in a study of cytomegalovirus exposure and HLA in healthy donors. Use of 60 Vbeta and 13 Jbeta primers characterized the PCR. Clones were sequenced by immunoSEQ multiplex PCR, and TCRdb holds only the in-frame ones, with some missing. The sample's table shows fewer than 150,000 clones. Sequenced material: PBMCs. The source is a middle-aged man in good health and CMV-seronegative.

The J gene is TRBJ1-5, the V gene TRBV6-1, with D perhaps matching TRBD1 (5 bases). With 8 bases removed from V and 0 bases from J, the gap between germline ends came to 11 bases. CDR1 is MNHNS, CDR2 SASEGT, per germline. CDR3 length: 14 residues. CDR3 DNA sequence: TGTGCCAGCGGGGGACTATATAGCAATCAGCCCCAGCATTTT. This encodes CASGGLYSNQPQHF.

This chain joins TRBV5-1 and TRBJ1-3, with D perhaps TRBD1 (6 bases). CDR3 size: 16 residues. Per germline, CDR1 SGHRS and CDR2 YFSETQ. V was shortened by 1 base and J by 0 bases, with 11 bases between the two germline ends. The CDR3 protein is CASSLSTGFSGNTIYF. CDR3 DNA sequence: TGCGCCAGCAGCTTGTCGACAGGATTCTCTGGAAACACCATATATTTT.

The V and J genes are TRBV5-4 and TRBJ1-2; no firm D call. Trimming cost V 3 bases and J 4 bases, with 10 bases left between them. Per the germline V gene, CDR1 is SGHNT and CDR2 is YYREEE (reference sequence). This CDR3 has 13 amino acids. The CDR3 DNA reads as TGTGCCAGCAGCTCCCTAAGCGCCTATGGCTACACCTTC. Its translation is CASSSLSAYGYTF. Complete variable domain (other parts from reference TRBV5-4 and TRBJ1-2): ETGVTQSPTHLIKTRGQQVTLRCSSQSGHNTVSWYQQALGQGPQFIFQYYREEENGRGNFPPRFSGLQFPNYSSELNVNALELDDSALYLCASSSLSAYGYTFGSGTRLTVV.

The chain joins TRBV10-3 to TRBJ2-3, with 9 bases fitting TRBD1. Germline-derived CDR1 and CDR2 are ENHRY and SYGVKD. This CDR3 has 15 amino acids. J lost 2 bases, V lost 7 bases, and 7 bases had no gene match. The chain's CDR3 is CAIKMTGGDTDTQYF. CDR3 bases: TGTGCCATCAAGATGACAGGGGGGGACACAGATACGCAGTATTTT.

The chain has TRBV6-5 and TRBJ2-7, with 9 bases fitting TRBD1. The CDR3 has 15 amino acids. After removal of 5 bases from V and 0 bases from J, the junction contained 5 bases not matched to a gene. Looked up from germline, CDR1 is MNHEY and CDR2 is SVGAGI. Here the CDR3 reads CASSRPTGGSYEQYF. The DNA of the CDR3 is TGTGCCAGCAGTAGGCCGACAGGGGGCTCCTACGAGCAGTACTTC.

A note on this clone: The same CDR3 arises from other DNA sequences in this sample as well. The rearrangement links TRBV7-3 to TRBJ2-1, with TRBD2 as a possible D gene (6 bases). CDR1 is SGHTA, CDR2 FQGTGA, per germline. Trimming shortened V by 2 bases and J by 1 base, and 9 bases separated the two germline ends. The CDR3 has 15 amino acids. Here the CDR3 reads CASSLYRGSYNEQFF. In DNA form, the CDR3 reads TGTGCCAGCAGCTTATATCGGGGGTCCTACAATGAGCAGTTCTTC.

The chain carries TRBV29-1 and TRBJ1-2; D remains unclear. The CDR3 loop spans 12 amino acids. CDR1 is SQVTM, CDR2 ANQGSEA, per germline. Trimming took 6 bases from V and 8 from J, leaving 16 bases between them. Written as DNA, the CDR3 is TGCAGCGTGGAGACGGACTTATACGGCTACACCTTC. Its translation: CSVETDLYGYTF.

The J gene is TRBJ2-2, the V gene TRBV5-1; 10 bases agree with TRBD1. CDR3 length: 15 amino acids. The germline V gene has CDR1 SGHRS and CDR2 YFSETQ. The V segment lost 3 bases and the J segment 5 bases; nucleotides outside the gene matches: 4. CDR3 nucleotide sequence: TGCGCCAGCAGCTGGACAGGGGGATCAACCGGGGAGCTGTTTTTT. This codes for CASSWTGGSTGELFF.

Regarding this clone: Other DNA sequences within the sample encode an identical CDR3. The V call is TRBV9, the J call TRBJ1-6; TRBD1 agrees at 9 bases. From germline, CDR1 is SGDLS and CDR2 YYNGEE. Trimming took 0 bases from V and 14 from J; bases not matched to a gene: 9. The CDR3 runs to 15 residues. The DNA for the CDR3 is TGTGCCAGCAGCGTAGAGGACAGGGGTCCCTTTGCCCTCCACTTT. This codes for CASSVEDRGPFALHF.

V is TRBV4-1 and J is TRBJ1-2; D is undetermined. With 0 bases removed from V and 4 bases from J, the gap between germline ends came to 12 bases. The CDR3 sequence is 15 residues long. Germline CDR1 is MGHRA and CDR2 is YSYEKL. This CDR3 reads CASSQDPEGGYGYTF. The CDR3 nucleotides read TGCGCCAGCAGCCAAGATCCGGAGGGCGGCTATGGCTACACCTTC.

The rearrangement links TRBV4-3 to TRBJ1-6; no reliable D call. The CDR3 spans 16 residues. Germline lookup yields CDR1 LGHNA and CDR2 YSLEER. V lost 0 bases, J lost 0 bases, and 6 bases lay in between. CDR3 in DNA: TGCGCCAGCAGCCAAGAGGTCAGCTCCTATAATTCACCCCTCCACTTT. Translated: CASSQEVSSYNSPLHF.

The chain recombines TRBV29-1 with TRBJ1-3; a possible D gene is TRBD1 (5 bases). Trimming left V 8 bases short and J 2 bases short, with 7 bases between. The CDR3 spans 11 residues. The germline V gene encodes CDR1 SQVTM and CDR2 ANQGSEA. CDR3 nucleotide sequence: TGCAGCCTCAGGGCTGGAAACACCATATATTTT. Protein product: CSLRAGNTIYF.

As regards this clone: Within the sample, other DNA sequences also encode this same CDR3. This chain uses TRBV27 with TRBJ2-3; tentatively, D is TRBD2 (6 bases). The CDR3 runs 13 residues. CDR1 MNHEY and CDR2 SMNVEV come from the germline V gene (reference sequence). The V end lost 5 bases, the J end lost 3 bases, and 9 bases lay between the germline ends. Here the CDR3 reads CASSLRGTDTQYF. The CDR3 DNA sequence: TGTGCCAGCAGTCTGCGGGGAACAGATACGCAGTATTTT.

This sequence joins TRBV28 and TRBJ1-3; 7 nucleotides line up with TRBD1. The ends lost 6 bases at V and 4 bases at J; junction bases unmatched: 3. Germline CDR1 reads MDHEN; CDR2 reads SYDVKM. There are 13 residues in the CDR3. The CDR3 here is CASSPTGGNTIYF. The CDR3 nucleotides are TGTGCCAGCAGCCCGACAGGGGGAAACACCATATATTTT.

CDR3 protein: CASSTRLTPSNTGELFF. The CDR3, as DNA: TGTGCCAGCAGCACCAGACTGACGCCCTCTAACACCGGGGAGCTGTTTTTT. This rearrangement joins TRBV7-2 to TRBJ2-2; D is uncertain. This CDR3 comprises 17 residues. The germline gives CDR1 SGHTA, CDR2 FQGNSA. The ends were cut back, 5 bases at V and 2 bases at J, with 18 bases in the middle.

This sequence joins TRBV7-9 and TRBJ2-2; D remains ambiguous. The CDR3 length is 15 residues. V lost 7 bases and J lost 4, with 16 bases in between. Looked up from germline, CDR1 is SEHNR and CDR2 is FQNEAQ (reference sequence). CDR3 sequence reads: CASTLNSRGTGELFF. In nucleotides, the CDR3 is TGTGCCAGCACCCTTAATAGCCGAGGCACCGGGGAGCTGTTTTTT.

The chain links TRBV11-3 to TRBJ2-2; a possible D gene is TRBD2 (5 bases). The CDR3 loop spans 15 amino acids. Germline V gene data show CDR1 as SGHNT and CDR2 as YENEEA. V was trimmed by 5 bases and J by 1 base, leaving 11 bases between them. The CDR3 spells CASSLSGLNTGELFF. The CDR3 DNA follows: TGTGCCAGCAGCCTAAGCGGCTTGAACACCGGGGAGCTGTTTTTT.